The TCR beta chain under discussion was sequenced for a study of control samples from healthy donors and cancer patients. The CDR3 totals 14 residues. V lost 8 bases to trimming and J lost 2 bases; unmatched junction nucleotides: 6. Germline CDR1 SNHLY, CDR2 FYNNEI. Measured with immunoSEQ multiplex PCR; TCRdb has only the in-frame clones, and not every one. The top ten clones hold 5.5% of a sample with over 100,000 clones, roughly 92% of them seen once. Sequenced: blood. This chain uses TRBV2 with TRBJ2-5, with 9 bases matching TRBD2. The clonotype comes from a man between 18 and 29 years old in good health. CDR3 in DNA: TGTGCCAGCTTCCAGCGGGGGGTACAAGAGACCCAGTACTTC. The encoded protein is CASFQRGVQETQYF.